What follows are 12 T cell receptor beta chains derived from one specimen sequenced in a study of T-cell reconstitution after alpha-beta-depleted transplantation in children. Unique molecular identifiers were incorporated when the TCRbeta library was constructed. TCRdb independently ran MiXCR on the PCR reads; one entry per CDR3 protein. This sample has some 460,000 distinct CDR3 sequences, with roughly 16% found just once. Sequencing was performed on PBMCs, mostly from graft donor cells, taken 360 days after TCRalphabeta/CD19-depleted stem cell transplant. The receptors here all came from a boy under two years old who had a stem cell transplant for Wiskott-Aldrich syndrome, so the T cells may come from the graft donor.

This clonotype was seen a few times. The chain combines TRBV5-1 with TRBJ2-2, with 7 nucleotides matching TRBD2. The CDR3 length is 14 residues. Germline-derived CDR1 and CDR2 are SGHRS and YFSETQ. The V and J ends lost 6 bases and 7 bases, in that order; junction bases with no gene match: 9. The CDR3 DNA follows: TGCGCCAGCATCCCCGGGACTAAAGGCGGGGAGCTGTTTTTT. Translated: CASIPGTKGGELFF.

This clonotype has only a few counts. The V gene is TRBV7-2, the J gene TRBJ2-3; TRBD2 agrees at 12 bases. The CDR3 spans 14 residues. Germline lookup yields CDR1 SGHTA and CDR2 FQGNSA. After removal of 5 bases from V and 9 bases from J, the junction contained 6 bases not matched to a gene. The DNA of the CDR3 is TGTGCCAGCAGCACAGGACTAGCGGGGACGACGCAGTATTTT. Protein sequence: CASSTGLAGTTQYF.

The chain carries TRBV12-3 or TRBV12-4 and TRBJ2-1; D is possibly TRBD2 (6 bases). The CDR3 is 15 residues long. V dropped 0 bases and J dropped 7 bases, with 13 bases sitting between them. This CDR3 reads CASSLAGLPVNEQFF. The CDR3 nucleotides are TGTGCCAGCAGTTTAGCGGGACTGCCGGTAAATGAGCAGTTCTTC.

This clonotype has more than one count but fewer than ten. The chain joins TRBV27 to TRBJ2-1; D unresolved. V gave up 7 bases and J gave up 6 bases, with 19 bases separating them. Germline CDR1 reads MNHEY; CDR2 reads SMNVEV (reference sequence). CDR3 length: 15 amino acids. The CDR3 protein is CASNLHRPQLNEQFF. The CDR3 nucleotides are TGTGCCAGCAACCTCCACAGACCGCAACTCAATGAGCAGTTCTTC.

This clonotype was seen more than once but under ten times. The chain employs TRBV7-9 and TRBJ2-2; 7 bases line up with TRBD1. CDR1 is SEHNR, CDR2 FQNEAQ, per germline (reference sequence). The CDR3 consists of 17 residues. The V and J ends lost 4 bases and 5 bases, in that order; junction bases with no gene match: 13. The CDR3 sequence is CASSSRPQGVKTGELFF. The CDR3 region has the DNA TGTGCCAGCAGCTCACGCCCCCAGGGGGTCAAGACCGGGGAGCTGTTTTTT.

This chain links TRBV7-9 with TRBJ1-4; D is uncertain. The CDR3 totals 13 residues. Trimming pared 4 bases from V and 10 bases from J, leaving 13 bases between. Germline CDR1 is SEHNR and CDR2 is FQNEAQ (reference sequence). The CDR3 coding sequence is TGTGCCAGCAGCTCCACATCCCGAGGAAAACTGTTTTTT. This codes for CASSSTSRGKLFF.

This chain joins TRBV27 and TRBJ1-2; the D is unclear. Trimming cost V 3 bases and J 3 bases, with 11 bases left between them. In germline, CDR1 is MNHEY, CDR2 SMNVEV (reference sequence). The CDR3 consists of 14 residues. The CDR3 here is CASSLTIFDYGYTF. CDR3 DNA: TGTGCCAGCAGTTTGACGATTTTCGACTATGGCTACACCTTC.

The rearrangement joins TRBV4-2 to TRBJ2-2; 7 bases are shared with TRBD2. CDR3 size: 18 residues. The V gene end was trimmed by 8 bases and the J gene end by 5 bases; junction bases not matched to a gene: 20. Germline assignment: CDR1 LGHNA and CDR2 YNFKEQ. This chain's CDR3 is CASGPIPRLAEKTGELFF. In DNA form, the CDR3 reads TGTGCCAGCGGCCCCATTCCTCGGCTAGCGGAGAAAACCGGGGAGCTGTTTTTT.

This clonotype showed up just once. The chain carries TRBV5-5 and TRBJ2-1; the D gene is possibly TRBD1 (6 bases). The CDR3 runs to 14 residues. V lost 4 bases to trimming and J lost 3 bases, with 11 bases between them. Germline V gene data show CDR1 as SGHKS and CDR2 as YYEKEE (reference sequence). CDR3 sequence reads: CASSKPGHYNEQFF. The CDR3 DNA reads TGTGCCAGCAGCAAGCCGGGACACTACAATGAGCAGTTCTTC.

This chain joins TRBV11-2 and TRBJ2-7; D not certain. CDR1 and CDR2 (germline): SGHAT, FQNNGV. This CDR3 comprises 16 residues. V was cut by 3 bases and J by 5 bases, with 20 bases left in between. The CDR3 nucleotides are TGTGCCAGCAGCTTTACCCCGACCCTCCGGATGGACGAGCAGTACTTC. It encodes CASSFTPTLRMDEQYF.

This clonotype was observed a handful of times. The V call is TRBV3-1, the J call TRBJ2-1; 12 positions agree with TRBD2. Germline loops: CDR1 LGHDT, CDR2 YNNKEL (reference sequence). Losses at the gene ends were 2 bases for V and 6 bases for J; bases not matched to a gene: 2. This CDR3 region has 15 residues. Here the CDR3 DNA reads TGTGCCAGCAGCCAATGGACTAGCGGGGCCAATGAGCAGTTCTTC. This codes for CASSQWTSGANEQFF.

This clonotype has more than one count but fewer than ten. CDR3 sequence (DNA): TGTGCCAGCAGCTTAGTTCAGAGAGGGCCGGAGAACTACGAGCAGTACTTC. Protein sequence: CASSLVQRGPENYEQYF. This chain connects TRBV7-2 to TRBJ2-7; possibly TRBD2 for D (5 bases). Trimming left V 1 base short and J 3 bases short, with 19 bases between. CDR3 length: 17 amino acids. Germline values: CDR1 SGHTA, CDR2 FQGNSA.